Presented here are 23 T cell receptor beta chains from one specimen sequenced in a study of shared clonotypes between healthy human individuals. Measured with immunoSEQ multiplex PCR; TCRdb has only the in-frame clones, and not every one. This sample has over a million clones; 97% to 99% occur once, and the top ten carry 0.36%. Sequenced material: naive CD4+ T cells sorted from blood. As to subset: CD45RA+ positively selected. The receptors here all came from a man aged 25 to 40 in good health.

The chain links TRBV30 to TRBJ1-5; D is possibly TRBD1 (6 bases). The germline gives CDR1 GTSNPN, CDR2 SVGIG (reference sequence). V was cut by 2 bases and J by 0 bases, with 20 bases left in between. The CDR3 extends over 18 amino acids. Here the CDR3 reads CAWSTTPWQGYSNQPQHF. The CDR3 bases are TGTGCCTGGAGTACCACCCCGTGGCAGGGGTATAGCAATCAGCCCCAGCATTTT. Complete variable domain (other parts from reference TRBV30 and TRBJ1-5): SQTIHQWPATLVQPVGSPLSLECTVEGTSNPNLYWYRQAAGRGLQLLFYSVGIGQISSEVPQNLSASRPQDRQFILSSKKLLLSDSGFYLCAWSTTPWQGYSNQPQHFGDGTRLSIL.

The rearrangement links TRBV25-1 to TRBJ2-6; D ambiguous. This CDR3 spans 13 amino acids. Trimming took off 8 bases at V and 1 base at J, with 6 bases between the two ends. The germline gives CDR1 MGHDK, CDR2 SYGVNS. The CDR3 spells CASQLSGANVLTF. CDR3 coding DNA: TGTGCCAGCCAATTGTCTGGGGCCAACGTCCTGACTTTC.

The V and J genes are TRBV14 and TRBJ2-4, with TRBD1 matching 9 bases. The V gene's germline CDR1 is SGHDN and CDR2 FVKESK. Losses at the gene ends were 2 bases for V and 0 bases for J; bases not matched to a gene: 5. The length of the CDR3 is 17 residues. In DNA, the CDR3 is TGTGCCAGCAGCCAACTCGGGACAGGGCTAGCCAAAAACATTCAGTACTTC. Residues: CASSQLGTGLAKNIQYF.

The rearrangement uses TRBV2 and TRBJ1-5; D is possibly TRBD1 (5 bases). The length of the CDR3 is 13 residues. Germline assignment: CDR1 SNHLY and CDR2 FYNNEI. V dropped 6 bases and J dropped 4 bases, with 10 bases sitting between them. CDR3 sequence: CASRQGVNQPQHF. In DNA form, the CDR3 reads TGTGCCAGCAGGCAGGGCGTAAATCAGCCCCAGCATTTT.

This clone has only one observation. The V gene is TRBV18, the J gene TRBJ2-7; no firm D call. Trimming left V 3 bases short and J 5 bases short, with 11 bases between. Germline CDR1 reads KGHSH; CDR2 reads LQKENI. CDR3 length: 13 amino acids. This CDR3 reads CASSPAGMNEQYF. The CDR3, as DNA: TGTGCCAGCTCACCCGCCGGAATGAACGAGCAGTACTTC. The full variable domain, rest sourced from reference TRBV18 and TRBJ2-7, is NAGVMQNPRHLVRRRGQEARLRCSPMKGHSHVYWYRQLPEEGLKFMVYLQKENIIDESGMPKERFSAEFPKEGPSILRIQQVVRGDSAAYFCASSPAGMNEQYFGPGTRLTVT.

This chain links TRBV27 with TRBJ2-3, with 16 bases matching TRBD2. After removal of 6 bases from V and 4 bases from J, the junction contained 10 bases not matched to a gene. Germline CDR1 is MNHEY and CDR2 is SMNVEV (reference sequence). The length of the CDR3 is 18 residues. CDR3 in DNA: TGTGCCAGCAGGAGGGGACTAGCGGGAGGGAGGGGGTCAGATACGCAGTATTTT. This encodes CASRRGLAGGRGSDTQYF.

The gene calls are TRBV15 and TRBJ1-3; D may be TRBD1 (5 bases). V lost 6 bases to trimming and J lost 0 bases, with 15 bases between them. This CDR3 is 16 amino acids long. Germline CDR1 LNHNV, CDR2 YYDKDF (reference sequence). For the CDR3, the DNA is TGTGCCACCAGGACCGGGACGGATTACTCTGGAAACACCATATATTTT. Translation gives CATRTGTDYSGNTIYF.

In its sample, this clone was seen a few times. The J gene is TRBJ1-5, the V gene TRBV11-3; D may be TRBD1 (5 bases). The ends were cut back, 1 base at V and 2 bases at J, with 9 bases in the middle. The V gene's germline CDR1 is SGHNT and CDR2 YENEEA. This CDR3 has 15 residues. This chain's CDR3 is CASSLGGTGNQPQHF. The CDR3 DNA follows: TGTGCCAGCAGCTTAGGAGGGACGGGCAATCAGCCCCAGCATTTT.

The chain employs TRBV15 and TRBJ2-2, with TRBD1 matching over 12 bases. The CDR3 extends over 19 amino acids. Germline V gene data show CDR1 as LNHNV and CDR2 as YYDKDF (reference sequence). With 3 bases clipped from V and 1 base from J, the junction kept 9 bases outside the gene matches. This CDR3 is CATSRIPGTGGRNTGELFF. DNA of the CDR3: TGTGCCACCAGCAGGATCCCCGGGACAGGGGGCCGGAACACCGGGGAGCTGTTTTTT.

V and J are TRBV29-1 and TRBJ2-5, with D possibly matching TRBD2 (5 bases). Germline assignment: CDR1 SQVTM and CDR2 ANQGSEA. CDR3 length: 13 amino acids. V was pared by 5 bases and J by 1 base, with 11 bases between. The CDR3 nucleotides are TGCAGCGTTAGCGGAGAGTCCCAAGAGACCCAGTACTTC. Amino acid sequence: CSVSGESQETQYF.

About this clone itself: This CDR3 is missing its conserved last phenylalanine or tryptophan, likely due to a read error. Because the CDR3's place on the DNA is in doubt, the DNA is left out and the CDR3 is given as listed by TCRdb. The chain combines TRBV28 with TRBJ2-7; TRBD1, the table's D call, lacks a check against the DNA. Germline loops: CDR1 MDHEN, CDR2 SYDVKM. The CDR3 has 12 residues if both end residues are counted. The CDR3 spells CASSLSGLPLSI.

CDR3 sequence reads: CAWAPGRTSGSYEQYF. The CDR3, as DNA: TGTGCCTGGGCCCCCGGAAGGACTAGCGGGAGCTACGAGCAGTACTTC. The J gene is TRBJ2-7, the V gene TRBV30; TRBD2 aligns across 13 bases. CDR3 length: 16 amino acids. V gave up 5 bases and J gave up 3 bases; unmatched junction bases: 10. CDR1 is GTSNPN, CDR2 SVGIG, per germline (reference sequence).

The chain joins TRBV5-1 to TRBJ1-1, with 9 bases identical to TRBD1. The germline V gene has CDR1 SGHRS and CDR2 YFSETQ. Trimming took 1 base from V and 4 from J; bases not matched to a gene: 8. The CDR3 contains 16 residues. The CDR3 DNA is TGCGCCAGCAGCTTGCCGGGACAGGGCTTTCGCACTGAAGCTTTCTTT. It specifies CASSLPGQGFRTEAFF.

The rearrangement joins TRBV4-3 to TRBJ2-7; D not certain. The CDR3 length is 19 residues. Germline V lookup: CDR1 LGHNA, CDR2 YSLEER. V dropped 4 bases and J dropped 2 bases, with 27 bases sitting between them. CDR3 loop: CASSPRLAFSKTETYEQYF. The CDR3 DNA is TGCGCCAGCAGCCCAAGGCTTGCCTTCAGCAAAACGGAGACCTACGAGCAGTACTTC.

The gene calls are TRBV29-1 and TRBJ2-7; no clear D gene. The germline CDR1 and CDR2 sequences are SQVTM and ANQGSEA. V gave up 2 bases and J gave up 4 bases, with 9 bases separating them. This CDR3 is 12 amino acids long. CDR3 bases: TGCAGCGTTGAACAGTGGGGTTACGAGCAGTACTTC. The encoded protein is CSVEQWGYEQYF.

This clone was detected only a few times. V gene TRBV7-3 combines with J gene TRBJ2-2; TRBD2 agrees at 8 bases. This CDR3 is built from 15 residues. V lost 0 bases, J lost 6 bases, and 3 bases stayed unmatched. Germline loops: CDR1 SGHTA, CDR2 FQGTGA. CDR3 amino acids: CASSLTSGGPGELFF. CDR3 bases: TGTGCCAGCAGCTTAACGAGCGGGGGACCCGGGGAGCTGTTTTTT.

In this sample, this clone turned up once. The V and J genes are TRBV2 and TRBJ1-4; 7 bases are a match to TRBD1. Germline CDR1 reads SNHLY; CDR2 reads FYNNEI. CDR3 length: 17 residues. V lost 2 bases, J lost 4 bases, and 10 bases stayed unmatched. In DNA form, the CDR3 reads TGTGCCAGCAGTGAAATGTTAGGGGGCGCGGTTAATGAAAAACTGTTTTTT. Translated: CASSEMLGGAVNEKLFF.

As to this clone: This specimen includes other DNA sequences encoding the same CDR3. V usage is TRBV20-1 and J usage is TRBJ1-4; D is ambiguous. V was cut by 1 base and J by 8 bases, with 5 bases left in between. This CDR3 has 11 amino acids. The germline V gene encodes CDR1 DFQATT and CDR2 SNEGSKA (reference sequence). The CDR3 DNA reads TGCAGTGCTAGAGTCCTGGAAAAACTGTTTTTT. The encoded protein is CSARVLEKLFF.

The CDR3 DNA reads TGTGCCAGCAGCCTCGAACGTGGCGAGCAGTACTTC. Residues: CASSLERGEQYF. This chain joins TRBV7-6 and TRBJ2-7; D is ambiguous. V lost 5 bases to trimming and J lost 6 bases, with 11 bases between them. CDR1 is SGHVS and CDR2 is FNYEAQ in the germline V gene. The length of the CDR3 is 12 residues.

V and J are TRBV7-6 and TRBJ1-2, with 8 bases matching TRBD1. The J segment lost 4 bases and the V segment lost 1 base, leaving 5 bases of the junction unmatched. The CDR3 spans 15 residues. Germline lookup yields CDR1 SGHVS and CDR2 FNYEAQ. Here the CDR3 DNA reads TGTGCCAGCAGCTTAGGTACCCAGGGGGCCTATGGCTACACCTTC. This encodes CASSLGTQGAYGYTF.

The V and J genes are TRBV27 and TRBJ2-7, with 7 bases lining up with TRBD2. The germline V gene encodes CDR1 MNHEY and CDR2 SMNVEV (reference sequence). The J segment lost 2 bases and the V segment lost 2 bases, leaving 3 bases of the junction unmatched. The CDR3 sequence is 14 residues long. The CDR3 bases are TGTGCCAGCAGTTTAGCTAGCGGAGCCTACGAGCAGTACTTC. It codes for CASSLASGAYEQYF.

This clone showed up just once. V gene TRBV11-2 combines with J gene TRBJ2-7; D may be TRBD2 (5 bases). CDR1 and CDR2 from the germline V gene are SGHAT and FQNNGV. Trimming took 5 bases from V and 3 from J, leaving 14 bases between them. There are 14 residues in the CDR3. The CDR3 loop reads CASSRSERVYEQYF. CDR3 DNA: TGTGCCAGCAGCCGTTCGGAGAGGGTCTACGAGCAGTACTTC.

The chain combines TRBV6-1 with TRBJ2-7; 8 nucleotides align to TRBD2. V shed 8 bases, J shed 3 bases, and the junction held 12 bases outside the gene matches. The germline CDR1 and CDR2 sequences are MNHNS and SASEGT. The CDR3 length is 15 residues. The CDR3 reads CASGTPTSGYYEQYF. CDR3 nucleotides: TGTGCCAGCGGCACCCCCACTAGCGGATACTACGAGCAGTACTTC.